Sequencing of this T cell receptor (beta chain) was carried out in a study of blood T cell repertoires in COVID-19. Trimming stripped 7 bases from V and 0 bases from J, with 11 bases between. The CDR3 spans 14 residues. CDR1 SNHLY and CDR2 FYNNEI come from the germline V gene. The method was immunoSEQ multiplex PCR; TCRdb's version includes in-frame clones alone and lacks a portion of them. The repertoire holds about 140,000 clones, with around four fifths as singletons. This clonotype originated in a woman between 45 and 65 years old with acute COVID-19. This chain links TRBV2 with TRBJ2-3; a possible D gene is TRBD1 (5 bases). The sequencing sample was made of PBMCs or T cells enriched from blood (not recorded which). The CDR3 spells CASKQGTSTDTQYF. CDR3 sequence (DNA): TGTGCCAGCAAGCAGGGAACTAGCACAGATACGCAGTATTTT.